The 14 T cell receptor beta chains below all came from one sample that was sequenced in a study of breast tumors, draining lymph nodes, adjacent tissues. TCRdb reanalysed the multiplex PCR reads using MiXCR and keeps one entry per CDR3 protein. Of more than 50,000 distinct CDR3 sequences in the sample, under 45% were seen once. What was sequenced was breast tumor tissue. Source of these receptors: a female donor with breast cancer. Some clones in this sample may be carry-over from other donors' samples.

This clonotype was counted many times. The rearrangement uses TRBV7-8 and TRBJ2-5, with a possible D match to TRBD2 (5 bases). Germline V gene data show CDR1 as SGHVS and CDR2 as FQNEAQ. The CDR3 runs to 15 residues. V was clipped by 3 bases and J by 5 bases, with 16 bases between them. The CDR3 region is CASSFSKAGRETQYF. In DNA, the CDR3 is TGTGCCAGCAGCTTCAGTAAGGCGGGCCGGGAGACCCAGTACTTC.

This clonotype was counted between two and nine times. V gene TRBV20-1 combines with J gene TRBJ2-7; D ambiguous. V lost 6 bases and J lost 5, with 11 bases in between. CDR1 is DFQATT, CDR2 SNEGSKA, per germline (reference sequence). The CDR3 is 11 residues long. CDR3 nucleotide sequence: TGCAGTGCAGGCCCAGGACACGAGCAGTACTTC. It translates to CSAGPGHEQYF.

Many counts were recorded for this clonotype. This may be a read error: a much more frequent sequence differs by one nucleotide. This sequence joins TRBV11-3 and TRBJ2-2, with 7 bases that match TRBD1. CDR3 size: 15 residues. Germline values: CDR1 SGHNT, CDR2 YENEEA. V shed 5 bases and J 5 bases; nucleotides not matched to a gene: 8. CDR3 residues: CASSITGASTGELFF. The DNA for the CDR3 is TGTGCCAGCAGCATCACAGGGGCATCTACCGGGGAGCTGTTTTTT.

This clonotype showed up many times. This chain connects TRBV15 to TRBJ1-6; D unclear. This CDR3 is 17 amino acids long. The germline V gene encodes CDR1 LNHNV and CDR2 YYDKDF (reference sequence). Trimming shortened V by 0 bases and J by 4 bases, and 13 bases separated the two germline ends. The DNA of the CDR3 is TGTGCCACCAGCAGAGAACCGGGCTCTGGGTATAATTCACCCCTCCACTTT. Translated, it gives CATSREPGSGYNSPLHF. The variable domain in full, with the rest retrieved from reference TRBV15 and TRBJ1-6, is DAMVIQNPRYQVTQFGKPVTLSCSQTLNHNVMYWYQQKSSQAPKLLFHYYDKDFNNEADTPDNFQSRRPNTSFCFLDIRSPGLGDTAMYLCATSREPGSGYNSPLHFGNGTRLTVT.

V gene TRBV29-1 combines with J gene TRBJ2-5; D is perhaps TRBD2 (5 bases). Trimming removed 2 bases from V and 5 bases from J, with 9 bases in between. The CDR3 has 12 residues. Germline V lookup: CDR1 SQVTM, CDR2 ANQGSEA. The CDR3 DNA follows: TGCAGCGTTGAAACCCCGGGGGAGACCCAGTACTTC. This translates into CSVETPGETQYF.

This clonotype showed up many times. The chain combines TRBV12-3 or TRBV12-4 with TRBJ2-3; 8 nucleotides align to TRBD2. V shed 5 bases, J shed 5 bases, and the junction held 12 bases outside the gene matches. This CDR3 has 16 residues. The CDR3 sequence is CASSNTGTSVGDTQYF. The CDR3 DNA is TGTGCCAGCAGTAACACCGGGACTAGTGTGGGAGATACGCAGTATTTT.

Concerning this clonotype itself: This may stem from a read error, because a much larger clone lies one nucleotide away. This CDR3 reads CASSMDGEFGDIQYF. The CDR3 DNA is TGTGCCAGCAGCATGGATGGGGAGTTCGGAGACATTCAGTACTTC. This chain joins TRBV11-2 and TRBJ2-4; maybe TRBD2 (5 bases). Germline CDR1 and CDR2: SGHAT and FQNNGV. CDR3 length: 15 amino acids. Between the trimmed V and J ends, which lost 5 bases and 8 bases, there was a span of 19 bases.

This clonotype was counted ten times or more. V and J are TRBV4-2 and TRBJ1-2; a possible D gene is TRBD1 (6 bases). Germline V gene lookup returns CDR1 LGHNA and CDR2 YNFKEQ. Trimming removed 0 bases at V and 0 bases at J, with 8 bases between. CDR3 size: 15 residues. DNA of the CDR3: TGTGCCAGCAGCCAAGAGGGGGCCACTAACTATGGCTACACCTTC. It yields the protein CASSQEGATNYGYTF.

The chain recombines TRBV7-8 with TRBJ2-2; 7 bases map to TRBD1. Trimming at V came to 2 bases and at J to 4 bases, leaving 4 bases not matched to a gene. Germline V lookup: CDR1 SGHVS, CDR2 FQNEAQ. The CDR3 has 15 residues. In nucleotides, the CDR3 is TGTGCCAGCAGCTTACTACAGGGGAGCACCGGGGAGCTGTTTTTT. This translates into CASSLLQGSTGELFF.

For this clonotype: A much larger clone differs by one base, so this may be a read error. The rearrangement links TRBV28 to TRBJ2-5; tentatively, D is TRBD1 or TRBD2 (5 bases each). The germline CDR1 and CDR2 sequences are MDHEN and SYDVKM. The CDR3 is made up of 14 amino acids. Trimming shortened V by 6 bases and J by 2 bases, and 13 bases separated the two germline ends. CDR3 bases: TGTGCCAGCAGGAACCCCGGGGCACAAGAGACCCAGTACTTC. It translates to CASRNPGAQETQYF.

This clonotype occurred a few times. A much larger clone sits a single nucleotide away, making a read error possible. V gene TRBV6-5 combines with J gene TRBJ1-3; tentatively, D is TRBD1 (5 bases). Germline-derived CDR1 and CDR2 are MNHEY and SVGAGI. This CDR3 region has 14 residues. In DNA, the CDR3 is TGTGCCGGCAGTTACTCGAGGGGTGGAAACACCATATATTTT. Translating gives CAGSYSRGGNTIYF.

This clonotype was seen at least ten times. This rearrangement joins TRBV24-1 to TRBJ2-7, with TRBD1 matching over 8 bases. The V and J ends lost 3 bases and 3 bases, in that order; junction bases with no gene match: 3. Per the germline V gene, CDR1 is KGHDR and CDR2 is SFDVKD. The CDR3 contains 14 residues. DNA of the CDR3: TGTGCCACCAGTGATCGGACAGGGAGCTACGAGCAGTACTTC. Protein product: CATSDRTGSYEQYF.

The genes are TRBV20-1 and TRBJ2-7; a weak D match, TRBD2 (7 bases). V dropped 6 bases and J dropped 3 bases, with 9 bases sitting between them. Germline CDR1 is DFQATT and CDR2 is SNEGSKA (reference sequence). The CDR3 has 11 amino acids. CDR3 bases: TGCAGTGCCGGGGGGCACTACGAGCAGTACTTC. Translated, it gives CSAGGHYEQYF.

This clonotype was found many times. The chain couples TRBV6-6 to TRBJ2-3; weak D call: TRBD2 (5 bases). Trimming removed 0 bases at V and 2 bases at J, with 15 bases between. The CDR3 is 17 amino acids. Germline CDR1 reads MNHNY; CDR2 reads SVGAGI (reference sequence). DNA of the CDR3: TGTGCCAGCAGTTACTCGTGGCGGGCCGGTTACACAGATACGCAGTATTTT. Translating it yields CASSYSWRAGYTDTQYF.